These T cell receptor beta chains were read from a single sample in a study of cytomegalovirus exposure and HLA in healthy donors. Generated by immunoSEQ multiplex PCR, the TCRdb table keeps only in-frame clones and is missing some. The sample comprises 78,000 or so clones, 90% to 96% of which are singletons, and around 1.6% rests with the top ten. The sample consisted of PBMCs. Receptors were obtained from a man aged 18 to 29 in good health and CMV-seropositive. The CDR3 runs from the conserved cysteine through the conserved F or W. The D gene is left open where the match is weak. The size entry is marked missing in some rows and otherwise reads once, few, many or a size class.

v_call: TRBV28
clone_size: -
j_call: TRBJ1-2
d_call: TRBD1
cdr3_nt: TGTGCCAGCAGTTCAGTGAACAGGGGGCTCTATGGCTACACCTTC
cdr3_aa: CASSSVNRGLYGYTF

v_call: TRBV19
clone_size: -
j_call: TRBJ2-1
d_call: -
cdr3_nt: TGTGCCAGCAGGGTGGCTACCGATGAGCAGTTCTTC
cdr3_aa: CASRVATDEQFF

v_call: TRBV28
clone_size: -
j_call: TRBJ2-7
d_call: -
cdr3_nt: TGTGCCAGCAGTTCGACTCCGCGGCCCGAGCAGTACTTC
cdr3_aa: CASSSTPRPEQYF

v_call: TRBV4-1
clone_size: -
j_call: TRBJ2-5
d_call: -
cdr3_nt: TGCGCCAGCAGCCCTAGACGACAAGAGACCCAGTACTTC
cdr3_aa: CASSPRRQETQYF

v_call: TRBV9
clone_size: -
j_call: TRBJ1-5
d_call: -
cdr3_nt: TGTGCCAGCAGCGTACAAGCGAATAGCAATCAGCCCCAGCATTTT
cdr3_aa: CASSVQANSNQPQHF

v_call: TRBV6-4
clone_size: once
j_call: TRBJ2-3
d_call: TRBD2
cdr3_nt: TGTGCCAGCAGTGACCTTTCGCTGGGACTAGCGGGAGGGACAGATACGCAGTATTTT
cdr3_aa: CASSDLSLGLAGGTDTQYF

v_call: TRBV9
clone_size: once
j_call: TRBJ2-7
d_call: -
cdr3_nt: TGTGCCAGCAGCGCCGGGACAACCGAGCAGTACTTC
cdr3_aa: CASSAGTTEQYF

v_call: TRBV5-1
clone_size: -
j_call: TRBJ2-5
d_call: -
cdr3_nt: TGCGCCAGCAGCCCGGGTGGTACCCAAGAGACCCAGTACTTC
cdr3_aa: CASSPGGTQETQYF

v_call: TRBV5-4
clone_size: -
j_call: TRBJ2-6
d_call: -
cdr3_nt: TGTGCCAGCAGCTGGAAGGGGTCTGGGGCCAACGTCCTGACTTTC
cdr3_aa: CASSWKGSGANVLTF

v_call: TRBV19
clone_size: -
j_call: TRBJ2-7
d_call: TRBD1
cdr3_nt: TGTGCCAGTAGCCGAAACCCCCCGACAGGGGCGATCAACGAGCAGTACTTC
cdr3_aa: CASSRNPPTGAINEQYF

v_call: TRBV29-1
clone_size: -
j_call: TRBJ2-1
d_call: -
cdr3_nt: TGCAGCGTTTCCCGGGATTCCAATGAGCAGTTCTTC
cdr3_aa: CSVSRDSNEQFF

v_call: TRBV11-2
clone_size: -
j_call: TRBJ1-2
d_call: -
cdr3_nt: TGTGCCAGCAGCTTAACATCTACAGGGTTGGGTAGGGGCTATGGCTACACCTTC
cdr3_aa: CASSLTSTGLGRGYGYTF